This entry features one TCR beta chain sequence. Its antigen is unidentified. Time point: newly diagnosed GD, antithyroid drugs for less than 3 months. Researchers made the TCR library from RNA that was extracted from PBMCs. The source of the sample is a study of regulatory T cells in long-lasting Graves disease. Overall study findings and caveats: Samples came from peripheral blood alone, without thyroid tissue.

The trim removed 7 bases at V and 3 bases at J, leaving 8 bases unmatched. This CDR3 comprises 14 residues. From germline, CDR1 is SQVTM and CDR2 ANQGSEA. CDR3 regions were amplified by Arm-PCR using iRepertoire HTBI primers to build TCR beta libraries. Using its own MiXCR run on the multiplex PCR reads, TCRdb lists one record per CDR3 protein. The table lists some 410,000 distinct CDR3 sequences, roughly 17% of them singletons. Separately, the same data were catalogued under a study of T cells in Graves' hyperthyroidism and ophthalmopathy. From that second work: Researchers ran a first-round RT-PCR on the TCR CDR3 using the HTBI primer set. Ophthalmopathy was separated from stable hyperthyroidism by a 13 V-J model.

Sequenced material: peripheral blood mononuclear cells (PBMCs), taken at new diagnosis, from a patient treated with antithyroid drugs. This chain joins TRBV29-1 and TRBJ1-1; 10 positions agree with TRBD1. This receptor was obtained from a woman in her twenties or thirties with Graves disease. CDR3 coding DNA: TGCAGCGGCAGACAGGGGGCCTCGGACACTGAAGCTTTCTTT. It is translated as CSGRQGASDTEAFF. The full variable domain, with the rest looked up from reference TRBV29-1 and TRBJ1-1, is SAVISQKPSRDICQRGTSLTIQCQVDSQVTMMFWYRQQPGQSLTLIATANQGSEATYESGFVIDKFPISRPNLTFSTLTVSNMSPEDSSIYLCSGRQGASDTEAFFGQGTRLTVV.